The T cell receptor beta chain under discussion was sequenced for a study of T cell clonotyping in hematopoietic cell transplantation (dated by TCRdb to the early 2020s). Regarding the research as a whole: The study collected roughly 150 blood samples from about 40 consecutive transplant recipients and their related donors. Patients were recruited between September 2015 and January 2017 and followed until September 2020 or death. Broader findings and caveats from the paper: Sample size was limited, and cells were not sorted, so CD4 and CD8 repertoire contributions could not be separated. Donor and pretransplant recipient Inverse Simpson Index values predicted broader posttransplant TCR repertoire diversity. Only a small fraction of recipient repertoires overlapped donor repertoires, with over 95% appearing de novo at the given depth. After transplant, TCR diversity in recipients dropped, and pathologically expanded clonotypes climbed progressively between day 30 and day 180.

Blood samples for TCR beta sequencing were given by related transplant donors. Nuclei Lysis Solution was used to extract genomic DNA from fresh or cryopreserved unfractionated peripheral blood mononuclear cells. With the immunoSEQ assay, which is a bias-controlled multiplex PCR relying on V- and J-specific primers, TCR beta CDR3 regions were amplified from genomic DNA. A second PCR step added a proprietary barcode and Illumina adapter sequences to the CDR3 amplicons. An Illumina MiSeq instrument was used for sequencing of the CDR3 libraries. In the paper's pipeline: Export and quality control were done with immunoSEQ Analyzer 3.0, while downstream analyses used R Bioconductor and Immunarch. Only productive rearrangements within the normalized downsampled data set were used in the calculation of repertoire metrics. In the normalized cohort, clonotypes with more than 5 templates were defined as pathologically expanded. The Inverse Simpson Index was used to measure repertoire diversity. CMV-specificity analyses were carried out on the non-normalized data set to capture all clonotypes. TCRdb limited this immuneACCESS table to in-frame rearrangements with V and J called. A share of clones is missing; checked studies link under half to unresolved V genes, and the rest is unexplained. The V and J calls and clone size are taken from that table; D and trimming were inferred from the DNA. This sample comprises about 27,000 clones, approximately 96% of them detected only once. Of the sample, 1.1% to 1.5% is held by the ten largest clones.

The CDR3 goes from the cysteine to the phenylalanine over 16 residues. Only the CDR3 region is kept as DNA, spanning 48 bases read in frame from base 1. V is clipped by 1 base and J by 2 bases, and the sequence between their germline boundaries is 15 bases long. CDR1 and CDR2 are drawn from the germline V gene: MGHRA, YSYEKL. As for this clone: No antigen is known for it. No base quality information exists; no much larger clone differs at one position.

The origin of this receptor is a man in his fifties or sixties in good health. Some clones in this sample may be carry-over from other donors' samples. The chain uses TRBV4-1 and TRBJ2-7; tentative D gene TRBD1, with 5 bases matching. Sequencing input: peripheral blood mononuclear cells. The CDR3 is CASSQVPDSYTYEQYF. The DNA sequence is TGCGCCAGCAGCCAAGTTCCCGACAGTTATACCTACGAGCAGTACTTC.